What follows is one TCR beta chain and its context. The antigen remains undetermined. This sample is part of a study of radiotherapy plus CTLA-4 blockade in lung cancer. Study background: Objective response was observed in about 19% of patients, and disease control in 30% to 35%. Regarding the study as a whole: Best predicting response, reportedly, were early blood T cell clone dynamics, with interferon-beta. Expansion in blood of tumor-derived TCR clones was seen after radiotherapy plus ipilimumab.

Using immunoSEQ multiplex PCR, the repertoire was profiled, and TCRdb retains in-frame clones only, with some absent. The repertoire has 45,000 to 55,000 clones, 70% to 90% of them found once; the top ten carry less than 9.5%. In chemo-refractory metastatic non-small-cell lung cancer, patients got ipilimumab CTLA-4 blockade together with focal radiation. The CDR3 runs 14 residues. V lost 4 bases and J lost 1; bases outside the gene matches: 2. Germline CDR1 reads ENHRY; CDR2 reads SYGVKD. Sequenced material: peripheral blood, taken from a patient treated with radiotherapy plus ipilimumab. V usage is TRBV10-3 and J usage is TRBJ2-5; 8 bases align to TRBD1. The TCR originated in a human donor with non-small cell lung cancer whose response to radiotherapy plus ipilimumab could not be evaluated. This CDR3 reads CAISGDRGQETQYF. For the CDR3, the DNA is TGTGCCATCAGTGGAGACAGGGGCCAAGAGACCCAGTACTTC.